This TCR beta chain was captured by sequencing in a study of blood T cell repertoires in COVID-19. Study context: Spain, Italy and the United States supplied samples that represented acute and convalescent COVID-19. Nucleic acid was either cDNA or gDNA, and it came from T cells, B-cell-depleted T cells, or PBMCs.

This clone was seen a single time. In the authors' methods: Quantification of nucleated cells was approximated via reference gene primer amplification. Method: immunoSEQ multiplex PCR; TCRdb's copy keeps in-frame clones and lacks some. That table furnishes V, J and clone size, whereas the DNA furnished D and trimming. The table lists 150,000 to 200,000 clones, about 90% of them singletons. What was sequenced was peripheral blood. The sequence derives from a woman in her seventies with acute or convalescent COVID-19.

CDR3 region: CASSEFVGANVLTF. CDR3 DNA sequence: TGTGCCAGCAGTGAATTCGTTGGGGCCAACGTCCTGACTTTC. The chain employs TRBV2 and TRBJ2-6; no definite D call. CDR3 length: 14 residues. The germline V and J ends were trimmed by 2 bases and 3 bases, with 5 bases remaining between them. Germline CDR1 reads SNHLY; CDR2 reads FYNNEI.